The clone carrying this T cell receptor (beta chain) was found once. Its antigen is not identified. Assay: immunoSEQ multiplex PCR; the TCRdb copy retains only in-frame clones and omits some. The sample shows some 59,000 clones, about 91% of them seen only once. Trimming cost V 2 bases and J 9 bases; bases outside gene matches: 10. CDR1 is LGHNA and CDR2 is YNFKEQ in the germline V gene. The CDR3 spans 15 residues. This entry comes from a study of cytomegalovirus exposure and HLA in healthy donors. Whole-study findings and limits: The study designated about 180 TCR beta chains cytomegalovirus-associated. One later analysis, an examination of the 120 or so validation repertoires, found that first-cohort TCR clusters tended to co-occur in them. The dataset shows that most TCR sequences were rare, while some public TCRs occurred in many donors.

The rearrangement joins TRBV4-2 to TRBJ2-7, with 10 bases fitting TRBD2. Sequencing used PBMCs. The sequence was collected from a woman aged 18-35 years in good health and CMV-seronegative. The CDR3 region has the DNA TGTGCCAGCAGCCAACTCGGGCTAGCGGGAGCGGTGCAGTACTTC. Protein product: CASSQLGLAGAVQYF.